This T cell receptor beta chain was identified during a study of T cells after yellow fever vaccination. Study-level points and caveats: CD4 and CD8 compartments shared a small share of clonotypes, likely from convergent recombination. Bulk-population clonotypes that are abundant could appear as contaminants in FACS-sorted repertoires.

This clonotype was seen only a few times. Antigen unknown. The study made its TCR cDNA through 5'RACE template switching. That step introduced a universal primer site along with UMIs. TCRdb used MiXCR to reprocess the 5' RACE reads, holding one entry per CDR3 protein. Of 150,000 to 200,000 distinct CDR3 sequences detected, 9.5% to 11% appear once; the ten largest clones hold 36%. This material consisted of CD8+ T cells sorted from PBMCs, taken 15 days after the yellow fever booster vaccination. The receptor's source is a man in his late teens or twenties who received the YFV17D yellow fever vaccine.

CDR3: CASSLMQGLRVYEAFF. The DNA for the CDR3 is TGTGCCAGCAGCTTAATGCAGGGGCTGCGGGTGTATGAAGCTTTCTTT. V and J are TRBV7-2 and TRBJ1-1; D possibly corresponds to TRBD1 (6 bases). Looked up from germline, CDR1 is SGHTA and CDR2 is FQGNSA. Trimming took off 2 bases at V and 7 bases at J, with 20 bases between the two ends. The CDR3 contains 16 residues.